This T cell receptor (beta chain) appears in the sequencing data of a study of cytomegalovirus exposure and HLA in healthy donors. Study-wide context: T cells numbering about 200 million yielded 95 million to 140 million unique TCR beta sequences in an earlier analysis.

PCR was performed using 60 Vbeta and 13 Jbeta primers. The table came from immunoSEQ multiplex PCR; TCRdb's copy has only in-frame clones and leaves some out. The sample includes around 140,000 clones, over 65% seen only once; the top ten take roughly 1.8%. The TCR comes from a female donor in good health and CMV-seropositive. Sample: PBMCs.

The CDR3 spells CASSEGLAGDNEQFF. Written as DNA, the CDR3 is TGTGCCAGCAGTGAGGGACTAGCGGGAGACAATGAGCAGTTCTTC. The rearrangement joins TRBV6-4 to TRBJ2-1, with 14 bases that match TRBD2. The CDR3 length is 15 residues. The V gene end was trimmed by 3 bases and the J gene end by 5 bases; junction bases not matched to a gene: 0. The germline V gene encodes CDR1 MRHNA and CDR2 SNTAGT.